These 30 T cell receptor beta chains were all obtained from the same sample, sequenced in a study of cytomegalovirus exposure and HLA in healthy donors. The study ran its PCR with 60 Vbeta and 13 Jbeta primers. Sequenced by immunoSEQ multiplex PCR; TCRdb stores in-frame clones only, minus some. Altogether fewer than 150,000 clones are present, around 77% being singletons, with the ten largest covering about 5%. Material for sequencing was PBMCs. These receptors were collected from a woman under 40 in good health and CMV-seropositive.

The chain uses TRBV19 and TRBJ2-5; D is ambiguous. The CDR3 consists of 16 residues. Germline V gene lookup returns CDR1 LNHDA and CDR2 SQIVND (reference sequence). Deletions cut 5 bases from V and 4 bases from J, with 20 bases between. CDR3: CASSPIYGLGLETQYF. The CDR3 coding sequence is TGTGCCAGTAGTCCGATTTACGGGTTAGGTTTAGAGACCCAGTACTTC.

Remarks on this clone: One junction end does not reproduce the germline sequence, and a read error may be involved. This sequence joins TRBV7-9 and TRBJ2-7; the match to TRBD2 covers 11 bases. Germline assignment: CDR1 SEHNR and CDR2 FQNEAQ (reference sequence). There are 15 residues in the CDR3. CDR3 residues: CSSSLGLAESYEQYF. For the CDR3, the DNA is TGTTCCAGCAGCTTGGGACTAGCGGAATCCTACGAGCAGTACTTC.

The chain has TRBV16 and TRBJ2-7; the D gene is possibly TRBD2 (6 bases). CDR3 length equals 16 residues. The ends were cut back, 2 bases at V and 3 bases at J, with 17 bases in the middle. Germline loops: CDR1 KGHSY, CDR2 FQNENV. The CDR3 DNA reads TGTGCCAGCAGCCAAGGGGGTGGCGGGGTTCTCTACGAGCAGTACTTC. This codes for CASSQGGGGVLYEQYF.

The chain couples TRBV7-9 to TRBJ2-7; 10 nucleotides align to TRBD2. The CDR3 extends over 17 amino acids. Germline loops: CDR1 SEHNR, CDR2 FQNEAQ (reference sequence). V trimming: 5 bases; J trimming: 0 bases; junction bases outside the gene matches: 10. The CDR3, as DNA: TGTGCCAGCAGCCCTAGACTAGCGGGTGAATTCTCCTACGAGCAGTACTTC. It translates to CASSPRLAGEFSYEQYF.

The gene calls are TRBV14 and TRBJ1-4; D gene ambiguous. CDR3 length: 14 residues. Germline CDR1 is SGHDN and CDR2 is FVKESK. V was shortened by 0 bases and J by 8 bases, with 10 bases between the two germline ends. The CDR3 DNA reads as TGTGCCAGCAGCCAAGATCATACAGCCGAAAAACTGTTTTTT. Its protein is CASSQDHTAEKLFF.

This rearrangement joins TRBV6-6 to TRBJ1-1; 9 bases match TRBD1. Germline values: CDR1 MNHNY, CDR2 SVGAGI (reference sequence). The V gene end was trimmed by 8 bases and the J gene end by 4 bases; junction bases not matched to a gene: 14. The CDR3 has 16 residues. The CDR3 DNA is TGTGCCAGCGGTCCGCCAACAGGGGGCTACGGCACTGAAGCTTTCTTT. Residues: CASGPPTGGYGTEAFF.

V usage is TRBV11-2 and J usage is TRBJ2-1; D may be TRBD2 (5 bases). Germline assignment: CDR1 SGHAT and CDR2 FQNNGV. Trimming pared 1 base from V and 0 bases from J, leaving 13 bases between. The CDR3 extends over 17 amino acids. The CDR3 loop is CASSLVLASRSYNEQFF. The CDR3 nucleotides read TGTGCCAGCAGCTTAGTCTTAGCGTCTCGCTCCTACAATGAGCAGTTCTTC. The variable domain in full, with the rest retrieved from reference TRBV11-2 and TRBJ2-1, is EAGVAQSPRYKIIEKRQSVAFWCNPISGHATLYWYQQILGQGPKLLIQFQNNGVVDDSQLPKDRFSAERLKGVDSTLKIQPAKLEDSAVYLCASSLVLASRSYNEQFFGPGTRLTVL.

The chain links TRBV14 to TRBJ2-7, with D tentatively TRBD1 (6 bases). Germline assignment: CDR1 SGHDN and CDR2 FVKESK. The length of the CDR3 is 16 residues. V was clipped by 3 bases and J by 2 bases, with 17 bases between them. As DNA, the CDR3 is TGTGCCAGCAGCCATCAGGAGACAGGCGAACCCTACGAGCAGTACTTC. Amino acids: CASSHQETGEPYEQYF. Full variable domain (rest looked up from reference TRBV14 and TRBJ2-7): EAGVTQFPSHSVIEKGQTVTLRCDPISGHDNLYWYRRVMGKEIKFLLHFVKESKQDESGMPNNRFLAERTGGTYSTLKVQPAELEDSGVYFCASSHQETGEPYEQYFGPGTRLTVT.

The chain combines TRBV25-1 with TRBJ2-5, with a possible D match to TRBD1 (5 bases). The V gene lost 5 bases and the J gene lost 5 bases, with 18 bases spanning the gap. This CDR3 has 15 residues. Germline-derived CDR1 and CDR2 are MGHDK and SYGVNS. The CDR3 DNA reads TGTGCCAGCAGTTCGCGATTCAGGGCCTACGAGACCCAGTACTTC. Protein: CASSSRFRAYETQYF.

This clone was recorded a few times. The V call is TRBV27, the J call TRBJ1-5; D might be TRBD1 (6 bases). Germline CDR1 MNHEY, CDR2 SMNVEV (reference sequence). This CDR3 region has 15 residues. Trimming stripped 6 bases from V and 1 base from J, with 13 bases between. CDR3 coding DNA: TGTGCCAGCAGCCTACAGGGTGGAAGCAATCAGCCCCAGCATTTT. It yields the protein CASSLQGGSNQPQHF.

CDR3 residues: CASSLDLAGANYGYTF. Here the CDR3 DNA reads TGTGCCAGCAGCTTAGATCTAGCAGGCGCTAACTATGGCTACACCTTC. This chain uses TRBV11-2 with TRBJ1-2; the D is unclear. CDR1 and CDR2 from the germline V gene are SGHAT and FQNNGV. V was shortened by 0 bases and J by 0 bases, with 11 bases between the two germline ends. The CDR3 extends over 16 amino acids.

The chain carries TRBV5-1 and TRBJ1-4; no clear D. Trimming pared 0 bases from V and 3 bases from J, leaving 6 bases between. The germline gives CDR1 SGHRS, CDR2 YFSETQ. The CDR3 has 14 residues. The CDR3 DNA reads TGCGCCAGCAGCTTGGTTCCGGCTAATGAAAAACTGTTTTTT. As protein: CASSLVPANEKLFF.

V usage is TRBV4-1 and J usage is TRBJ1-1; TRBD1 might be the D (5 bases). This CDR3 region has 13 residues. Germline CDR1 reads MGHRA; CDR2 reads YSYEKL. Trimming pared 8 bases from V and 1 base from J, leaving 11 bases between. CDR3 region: CASGDRGNTEAFF. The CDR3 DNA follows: TGCGCCAGCGGCGACAGAGGGAACACTGAAGCTTTCTTT.

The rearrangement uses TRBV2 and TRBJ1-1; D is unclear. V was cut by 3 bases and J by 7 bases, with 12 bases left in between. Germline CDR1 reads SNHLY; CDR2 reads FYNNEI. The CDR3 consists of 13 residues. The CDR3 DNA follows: TGTGCCAGCAGTGAGGAAACAGATTTTGAAGCTTTCTTT. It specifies CASSEETDFEAFF.

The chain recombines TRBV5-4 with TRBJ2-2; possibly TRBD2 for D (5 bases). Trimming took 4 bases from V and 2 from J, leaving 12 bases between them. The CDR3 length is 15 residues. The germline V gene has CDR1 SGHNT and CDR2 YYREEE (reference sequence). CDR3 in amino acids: CASSAPRENTGELFF. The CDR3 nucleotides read TGTGCCAGCAGCGCCCCACGGGAAAACACCGGGGAGCTGTTTTTT.

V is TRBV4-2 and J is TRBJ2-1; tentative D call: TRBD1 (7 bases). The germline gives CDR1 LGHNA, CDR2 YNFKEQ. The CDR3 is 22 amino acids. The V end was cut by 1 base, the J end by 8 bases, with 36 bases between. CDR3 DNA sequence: TGTGCCAGCAGCCAAGTGAGGAGGGGGCGAGGCCTGGTGGGGCAGCAGGGTGATGAGCAGTTCTTC. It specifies CASSQVRRGRGLVGQQGDEQFF.

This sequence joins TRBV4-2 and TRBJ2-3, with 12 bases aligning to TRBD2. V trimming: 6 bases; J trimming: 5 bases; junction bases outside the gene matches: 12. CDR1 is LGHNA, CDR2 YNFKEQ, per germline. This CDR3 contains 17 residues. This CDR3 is CASRIGGSSGREDTQYF. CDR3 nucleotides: TGTGCCAGCAGGATAGGTGGGTCTAGCGGGAGGGAAGATACGCAGTATTTT.

The CDR3 DNA follows: TGCACCAGAGGAGGCACTGAAGCTTTCTTT. Translated: CTRGGTEAFF. The chain is built from TRBV1 and TRBJ1-1. TRBV1 is labeled a pseudogene. The CDR3 is 10 amino acids.

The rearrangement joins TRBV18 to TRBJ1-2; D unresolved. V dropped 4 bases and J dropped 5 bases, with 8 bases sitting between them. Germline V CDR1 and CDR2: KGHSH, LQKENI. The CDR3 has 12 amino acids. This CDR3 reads CASSQYTYGYTF. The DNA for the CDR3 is TGTGCCAGCTCACAGTACACATATGGCTACACCTTC.

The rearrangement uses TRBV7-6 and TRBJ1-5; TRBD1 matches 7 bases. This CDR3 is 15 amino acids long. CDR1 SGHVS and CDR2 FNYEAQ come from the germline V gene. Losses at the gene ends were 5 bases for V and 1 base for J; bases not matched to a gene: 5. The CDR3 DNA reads TGTGCCAGCAGCCCCCTGACAGGGAGCAATCAGCCCCAGCATTTT. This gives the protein CASSPLTGSNQPQHF. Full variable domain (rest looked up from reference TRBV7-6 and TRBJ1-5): GAGVSQSPRYKVTKRGQDVALRCDPISGHVSLYWYRQALGQGPEFLTYFNYEAQQDKSGLPNDRFSAERPEGSISTLTIQRTEQRDSAMYRCASSPLTGSNQPQHFGDGTRLSIL.

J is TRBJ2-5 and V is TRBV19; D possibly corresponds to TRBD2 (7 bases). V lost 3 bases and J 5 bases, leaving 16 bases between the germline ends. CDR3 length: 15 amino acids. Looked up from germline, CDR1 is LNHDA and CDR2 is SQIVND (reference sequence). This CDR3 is CASSIVGGLLETQYF. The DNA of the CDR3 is TGTGCCAGTAGTATTGTCGGGGGGCTGCTCGAGACCCAGTACTTC. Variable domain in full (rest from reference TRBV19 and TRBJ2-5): DGGITQSPKYLFRKEGQNVTLSCEQNLNHDAMYWYRQDPGQGLRLIYYSQIVNDFQKGDIAEGYSVSREKKESFPLTVTSAQKNPTAFYLCASSIVGGLLETQYFGPGTRLLVL.

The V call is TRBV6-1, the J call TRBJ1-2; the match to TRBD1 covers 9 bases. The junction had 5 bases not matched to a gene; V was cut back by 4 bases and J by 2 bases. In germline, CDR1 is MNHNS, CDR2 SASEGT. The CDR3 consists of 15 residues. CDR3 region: CASSGTGVENYGYTF. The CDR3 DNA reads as TGTGCCAGCAGTGGGACAGGGGTGGAAAACTATGGCTACACCTTC.

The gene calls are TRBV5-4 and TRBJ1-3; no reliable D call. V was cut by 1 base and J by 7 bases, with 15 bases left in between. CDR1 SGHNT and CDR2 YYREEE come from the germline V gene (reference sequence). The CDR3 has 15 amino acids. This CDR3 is CASSLNPTGGNTIYF. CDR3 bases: TGTGCCAGCAGCTTGAATCCGACGGGTGGGAACACCATATATTTT.

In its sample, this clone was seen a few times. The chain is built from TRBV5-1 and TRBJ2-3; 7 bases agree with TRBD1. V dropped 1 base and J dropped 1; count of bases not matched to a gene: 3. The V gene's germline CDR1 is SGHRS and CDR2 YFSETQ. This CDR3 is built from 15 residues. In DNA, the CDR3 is TGCGCCAGCAGCTTGAGGCAGGGGGGCACAGATACGCAGTATTTT. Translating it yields CASSLRQGGTDTQYF.

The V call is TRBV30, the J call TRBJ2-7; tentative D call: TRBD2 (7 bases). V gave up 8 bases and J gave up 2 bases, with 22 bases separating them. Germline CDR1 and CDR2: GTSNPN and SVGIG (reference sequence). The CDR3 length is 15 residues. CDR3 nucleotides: TGTGCCGGAGGGGGGGAATTTAGCGAGACCTACGAGCAGTACTTC. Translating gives CAGGGEFSETYEQYF.

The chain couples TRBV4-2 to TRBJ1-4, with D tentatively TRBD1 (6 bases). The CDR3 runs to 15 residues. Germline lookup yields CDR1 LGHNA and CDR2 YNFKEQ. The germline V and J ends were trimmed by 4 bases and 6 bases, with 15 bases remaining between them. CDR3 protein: CASSLRGGGDEKLFF. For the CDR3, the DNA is TGTGCCAGCAGCCTCCGGGGAGGGGGGGATGAAAAACTGTTTTTT.

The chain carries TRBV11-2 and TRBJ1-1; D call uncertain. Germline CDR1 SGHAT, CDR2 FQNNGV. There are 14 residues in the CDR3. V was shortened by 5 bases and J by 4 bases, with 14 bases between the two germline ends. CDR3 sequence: CASSPGSLGTEAFF. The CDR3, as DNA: TGTGCCAGCAGCCCCGGGAGTCTCGGCACTGAAGCTTTCTTT.

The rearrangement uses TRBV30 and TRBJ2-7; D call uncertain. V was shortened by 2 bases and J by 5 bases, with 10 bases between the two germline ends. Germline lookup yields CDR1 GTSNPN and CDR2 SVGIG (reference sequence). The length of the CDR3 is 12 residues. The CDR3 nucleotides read TGTGCCTGGAGTTTGTACACCCACGAGCAGTACTTC. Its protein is CAWSLYTHEQYF.

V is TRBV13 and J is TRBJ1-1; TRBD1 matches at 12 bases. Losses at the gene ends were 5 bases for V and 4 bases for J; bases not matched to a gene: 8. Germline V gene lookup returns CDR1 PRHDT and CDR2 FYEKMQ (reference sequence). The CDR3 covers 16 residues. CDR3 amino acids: CASSLGTGGGSTEAFF. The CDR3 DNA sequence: TGTGCCAGCAGCCTCGGGACAGGGGGCGGTAGCACTGAAGCTTTCTTT.

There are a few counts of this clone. The CDR3 DNA reads as TGTGCCAGCAGCTTGACTAGCGAAGATACGCAGTATTTT. Translation: CASSLTSEDTQYF. The chain combines TRBV7-9 with TRBJ2-3; TRBD2 agrees at 8 bases. Germline trimming cut 3 bases from V and 5 bases from J; bases unmatched to any gene: 1. The CDR3 covers 13 residues. Germline CDR1 reads SEHNR; CDR2 reads FQNEAQ (reference sequence).